The 8 T cell receptor beta chains reported below all come from one sample, sequenced in a study of T cells in Graves' hyperthyroidism and ophthalmopathy. Amplified TCR beta CDR3 regions derived from RNA transcripts. First-round RT-PCR targeting the TCR CDR3 was performed with the HTBI primer set. A single record per CDR3 protein comes from TCRdb applying MiXCR to the multiplex PCR reads. Among approximately 590,000 distinct CDR3 sequences listed, 46% were seen once. Sequenced: peripheral blood or thyroid tissue (not recorded which). The receptors were sampled from a woman under 30 with Graves' hyperthyroidism.

The rearrangement joins TRBV10-3 to TRBJ1-4; 7 bases align to TRBD1. V lost 5 bases and J lost 10; bases outside the gene matches: 13. This CDR3 spans 15 amino acids. CDR1 and CDR2 (germline): ENHRY, SYGVKD. Here the CDR3 DNA reads TGTGCCATCAGTTTGGGAGAGACAGGGCCGCGAAAACTGTTTTTT. Encoded protein: CAISLGETGPRKLFF.

Details on this clonotype: It is likely a read error, because the conserved phenylalanine at the end of the CDR3 is missing. The gene calls are TRBV9 and TRBJ2-2, with a possible D match to TRBD2 (6 bases). This CDR3 is built from 15 residues. CDR1 and CDR2 from the germline V gene are SGDLS and YYNGEE. Trimming left V 5 bases short and J 3 bases short, with 14 bases between. CDR3 region: CASSLSGTYTGELFL. In DNA form, the CDR3 reads TGTGCCAGCAGTTTGTCAGGGACTTACACCGGGGAGCTGTTTCTT.

The sample holds a few counts of this clonotype. The rearrangement joins TRBV6-1 to TRBJ1-1, with unresolved D. The CDR3 loop spans 13 amino acids. V was trimmed by 2 bases and J by 0 bases, leaving 4 bases between them. Germline lookup yields CDR1 MNHNS and CDR2 SASEGT. The CDR3 region is CASSERMNTEAFF. CDR3 nucleotides: TGTGCCAGCAGTGAACGGATGAACACTGAAGCTTTCTTT.

J is TRBJ1-2 and V is TRBV24-1; a weak D match, TRBD1 (5 bases). CDR3 length: 14 amino acids. Trimming took 3 bases from V and 8 from J, leaving 15 bases between them. Germline CDR1 and CDR2: KGHDR and SFDVKD. The CDR3 nucleotides read TGTGCCACCAGTGATCAGGGCCTTGTCTACGGCTACACCTTC. It translates to CATSDQGLVYGYTF.

This rearrangement joins TRBV5-1 to TRBJ2-7, with D perhaps assigned TRBD1 or TRBD2 (5 bases each). Germline CDR1 and CDR2: SGHRS and YFSETQ. The V gene lost 0 bases and the J gene lost 4 bases, with 14 bases spanning the gap. The CDR3 consists of 15 residues. The CDR3 nucleotides read TGCGCCAGCAGCTTGGAGGGACGGGAACAATACGAGCAGTACTTC. Its protein is CASSLEGREQYEQYF.

The chain couples TRBV24-1 to TRBJ1-2, with 8 bases lining up with TRBD1. The CDR3 extends over 16 amino acids. The V and J ends lost 0 bases and 7 bases, in that order; junction bases with no gene match: 9. Germline values: CDR1 KGHDR, CDR2 SFDVKD. CDR3 loop: CATSDLPGTGSLGYTF. In DNA form, the CDR3 reads TGTGCCACCAGTGATTTGCCCGGGACAGGAAGTCTTGGCTACACCTTC.

The J gene is TRBJ2-6, the V gene TRBV2; 8 bases match TRBD1. Germline assignment: CDR1 SNHLY and CDR2 FYNNEI. The V gene end was trimmed by 7 bases and the J gene end by 0 bases; junction bases not matched to a gene: 2. This CDR3 has 15 amino acids. CDR3 amino acids: CASKDRGSGANVLTF. The CDR3 DNA is TGTGCCAGCAAAGACAGGGGCTCTGGGGCCAACGTCCTGACTTTC.

The rearrangement uses TRBV9 and TRBJ2-5; maybe TRBD2 (6 bases). The CDR3 length is 14 residues. V lost 3 bases, J lost 1 base, and 10 bases lay in between. The germline V gene has CDR1 SGDLS and CDR2 YYNGEE. Here the CDR3 reads CASSGLALQETQYF. Written as DNA, the CDR3 is TGTGCCAGCAGCGGGCTAGCGCTCCAAGAGACCCAGTACTTC.